One and the same sample provided the 12 T cell receptor beta chains below, sequenced in a study of blood T cells in healthy people across ages. PCR was performed a second time for about 7 to 12 cycles using a sample-barcoded 5' primer and a J-beta primer mix. TCRdb re-analysed the 5' RACE reads in MiXCR, keeping a single row per CDR3 protein. The table shows 1.8 million or so distinct CDR3 sequences, with around 40% occurring only once. Sequenced: blood. The receptors originated from a human donor in good health.

This clonotype was recorded a few times. The chain employs TRBV4-3 and TRBJ1-5; D possibly corresponds to TRBD1 (5 bases). The germline V gene has CDR1 LGHNA and CDR2 YSLEER. V lost 1 base, J lost 10 bases, and 14 bases lay in between. CDR3 length equals 14 residues. The CDR3 protein is CASSQGPRGPPQHF. The CDR3 region has the DNA TGCGCCAGCAGCCAAGGCCCACGGGGCCCTCCCCAGCATTTT.

This chain connects TRBV10-3 to TRBJ2-1; 9 positions match TRBD1. The J call may be incorrect, as the DNA end agrees better with TRBJ2-7. The CDR3 loop spans 17 amino acids. Germline-derived CDR1 and CDR2 are ENHRY and SYGVKD. CDR3 residues: CAITQYLPGQGRNEQYF. The CDR3 bases are TGTGCCATCACCCAATACCTTCCGGGACAGGGTAGAAATGAGCAGTACTTC.

The V gene is TRBV12-3 or TRBV12-4, the J gene TRBJ2-5, with 10 bases that match TRBD2. This CDR3 has 17 residues. V lost 5 bases to trimming and J lost 7 bases; unmatched junction nucleotides: 16. CDR3 protein: CASSTTKAGGPIGTQYF. DNA for the CDR3: TGTGCCAGCAGTACAACAAAAGCGGGGGGGCCGATCGGGACCCAGTACTTC.

This clonotype was seen ten or more times. The chain couples TRBV7-9 to TRBJ2-1; 7 bases map to TRBD2. CDR3 length equals 16 residues. The germline CDR1 and CDR2 sequences are SEHNR and FQNEAQ (reference sequence). V shed 6 bases, J shed 6 bases, and the junction held 14 bases outside the gene matches. As DNA, the CDR3 is TGTGCCAGCAGGGCCGCGGGGGTACGAAACGCCAATGAGCAGTTCTTC. It is translated as CASRAAGVRNANEQFF.

The chain has TRBV29-1 and TRBJ2-4; D uncertain. There are 13 residues in the CDR3. V was shortened by 4 bases and J by 3 bases, with 10 bases between the two germline ends. Germline CDR1 SQVTM, CDR2 ANQGSEA. This CDR3 is CSVATVLKNIQYF. The CDR3 nucleotides read TGCAGCGTTGCCACAGTCCTCAAAAACATTCAGTACTTC.

This clonotype was observed a few times. The gene calls are TRBV2 and TRBJ2-3; D is possibly TRBD1 (5 bases). Trimming removed 7 bases at V and 3 bases at J, with 14 bases between. This CDR3 has 14 amino acids. CDR1 is SNHLY, CDR2 FYNNEI, per germline. The CDR3 nucleotides read TGTGCCAGCAACGGTGGGGCACAAACAGATACGCAGTATTTT. As protein: CASNGGAQTDTQYF.

This clonotype was seen just once. The chain joins TRBV2 to TRBJ2-1, with D maybe TRBD1 (6 bases). Per germline, CDR1 SNHLY and CDR2 FYNNEI. This CDR3 region has 12 residues. Between the trimmed V and J ends, which lost 10 bases and 5 bases, there was a span of 12 bases. CDR3 amino acids: CANRDSDNEQFF. The CDR3 DNA sequence: TGTGCCAACAGGGATTCAGACAATGAGCAGTTCTTC.

In this sample, this clonotype turned up a few times. The genes are TRBV4-3 and TRBJ2-7; 13 bases are shared with TRBD2. CDR3 size: 13 residues. Trimming took 10 bases from V and 7 from J; bases not matched to a gene: 7. Germline V gene lookup returns CDR1 LGHNA and CDR2 YSLEER. This chain's CDR3 is CAIPGTSGVEQYF. Written as DNA, the CDR3 is TGCGCCATCCCCGGGACTAGCGGGGTTGAGCAGTACTTC.

The chain joins TRBV7-2 to TRBJ2-1, with 7 nucleotides matching TRBD1. The V segment lost 1 base and the J segment 7 bases; nucleotides outside the gene matches: 7. This CDR3 comprises 15 residues. Germline loops: CDR1 SGHTA, CDR2 FQGNSA. The CDR3, as DNA: TGTGCCAGCAGCTTAGGGGACAGATTAATGAATGAGCAGTTCTTC. Its protein is CASSLGDRLMNEQFF.

The V call is TRBV4-1, the J call TRBJ1-2, with 7 bases identical to TRBD1. Losses at the gene ends were 3 bases for V and 2 bases for J; bases not matched to a gene: 6. The CDR3 contains 15 residues. Germline values: CDR1 MGHRA, CDR2 YSYEKL. CDR3 in amino acids: CASSQPTGKNYGYTF. The CDR3 nucleotides read TGCGCCAGCAGCCAGCCGACAGGGAAGAACTATGGCTACACCTTC.

This clonotype showed up just a few times. This chain connects TRBV3-1 to TRBJ1-2; D is perhaps TRBD1 (5 bases). The CDR3 runs to 13 residues. Trimming took 3 bases from V and 8 from J, leaving 13 bases between them. The germline V gene has CDR1 LGHDT and CDR2 YNNKEL (reference sequence). The CDR3 DNA follows: TGTGCCAGCAGCCAGACAGTCACGGGGGGCTACACCTTC. As protein: CASSQTVTGGYTF.

The J gene is TRBJ1-2, the V gene TRBV29-1, with D uncertain. Germline V lookup: CDR1 SQVTM, CDR2 ANQGSEA. The CDR3 is made up of 11 amino acids. Trimming removed 5 bases from V and 8 bases from J, with 12 bases in between. CDR3 DNA sequence: TGCAGCGTTCCCCGGACCGGAGGCTACACCTTC. Its translation: CSVPRTGGYTF.